This T cell receptor beta chain appears in the sequencing data of a study of neurological immune-mediated disorders. Study-wide results and caveats: A possible signature appeared as one related-CDR3 cluster, in which phylogenetic grouping placed the repertoires of 18 of 34 multiple sclerosis patients.

The V gene's germline CDR1 is SEHNR and CDR2 FQNEAQ (reference sequence). The V gene lost 10 bases and the J gene lost 4 bases, with 16 bases spanning the gap. This CDR3 comprises 13 residues. TCRdb reprocessed the 5' RACE reads via MiXCR and lists one record per CDR3 protein. Seen here are tens of thousands of distinct CDR3 sequences, roughly 2.6% observed once, and the top ten hold roughly 1.2%. In this sample, this clonotype turned up many times. Its antigen is not known. The sample consisted of PBMCs. The chain is built from TRBV7-9 and TRBJ1-1, with D perhaps matching TRBD1 (5 bases). The source is a young woman with multiple sclerosis. The CDR3 loop reads CAIRTSGGTEAFF. In DNA, the CDR3 is TGTGCCATCCGAACATCGGGGGGCACTGAAGCTTTCTTT.